This TCR beta chain is from a study of cytomegalovirus exposure and HLA in healthy donors. Study conclusions and caveats: Specificity of a few CMV-associated chains for CMV antigens was verified in vitro. The study designated fewer than 200 TCR beta chains cytomegalovirus-associated. Previous analysis showed most TCR beta V segments were productive about 87% or about 30% of the time.

The CDR3 is made up of 14 amino acids. Between the trimmed V and J ends, which lost 0 bases and 4 bases, there was a span of 10 bases. Germline CDR1 is SGHRS and CDR2 is YFSETQ. Primers included in the PCR were 60 Vbeta and 13 Jbeta primers. Only in-frame clones appear in the TCRdb table, and some are missing; sequencing was by immunoSEQ multiplex PCR. The table includes around 150,000 clones, approximately 77% detected once. This clone appeared a single time. Its antigen is unidentified. The receptor comes from a man under 40 in good health and CMV-seronegative. This chain joins TRBV5-1 and TRBJ1-1; TRBD1 is a possible D gene (5 bases). Sequencing was performed on PBMCs. CDR3 nucleotide sequence: TGCGCCAGCAGCTTGGGGGGGGGTCCCACTGAAGCTTTCTTT. Encoded protein: CASSLGGGPTEAFF.